The subject of this entry is one T cell receptor (beta chain). The data were taken from a study of blood T cell repertoires in COVID-19. Study at large: Samples representing acute and convalescent COVID-19 were sourced from the United States, Italy and Spain.

Using immunoSEQ multiplex PCR, the repertoire was profiled, and TCRdb retains in-frame clones only, with some absent. The sample gives about 90,000 clones, about 90% of which show up once; about 1.7% is in the top ten. Trimming took off 4 bases at V and 5 bases at J, with 12 bases between the two ends. The CDR3 totals 13 residues. Germline lookup yields CDR1 SGHNT and CDR2 YYREEE (reference sequence). Sequenced input: peripheral blood. The V gene is TRBV5-4, the J gene TRBJ1-1; D is undetermined. This clonotype was sampled from a human donor with active COVID-19. The donor label of this sample is uncertain. In nucleotides, the CDR3 is TGTGCCAGCAGCCCGAGGTCGAGTACTGAAGCTTTCTTT. It is translated as CASSPRSSTEAFF.